This TCR beta chain was observed in a study of T cell responses to AZD1222 COVID-19 vaccine. Study conclusions and caveats: The donor group comprised mostly white British people and more females; the analysis possibly underestimated clonal diversity. Spike was spanned by vaccine-associated CD4 TCRs, with dominance at 160-218 and 743-854.

This clone appeared a single time. As yet, its antigen is unknown. Method: immunoSEQ multiplex PCR; TCRdb's copy keeps in-frame clones and lacks some. The repertoire holds around 270,000 clones, with almost 95% as singletons. The ends were cut back, 2 bases at V and 5 bases at J, with 12 bases in the middle. Germline V gene lookup returns CDR1 MDHEN and CDR2 SYDVKM. The CDR3 has 14 residues. This chain links TRBV28 with TRBJ1-1; maybe TRBD1 (5 bases). Sequencing used peripheral blood, obtained 28 days after the second AZD1222 dose. The origin of this receptor is an adult who received the AZD1222 COVID-19 vaccine. This CDR3 reads CASSLRGSGTEAFF. The CDR3 DNA follows: TGTGCCAGCAGTTTAAGGGGCTCGGGGACTGAAGCTTTCTTT.